These T cell receptor beta chains were read from a single sample in a study of shared clonotypes between healthy human individuals. Assay used: immunoSEQ multiplex PCR; TCRdb lists only in-frame clones, some missing. Of around 700,000 clones listed, over 65% are singletons. Source material: memory CD4+ T cells sorted from blood. All receptors derive from a woman aged 30 to 39 in good health. Each CDR3 is given with its conserved first and last residue. The order of the fields is J gene, D gene, clone size, V gene, CDR3 DNA, CDR3 protein. A D gene is named only where the DNA matches it firmly. Size values are once, few and many counts, or a class for expanded clones, and some rows have none.

j_call: TRBJ2-3; d_call: -; clone_size: few; v_call: TRBV28; cdr3_nt: TGTGCCAGCACCCAAAAGGTAGGACACGGCACAGATACGCAGTATTTT; cdr3_aa: CASTQKVGHGTDTQYF
j_call: TRBJ2-1; d_call: TRBD2; clone_size: -; v_call: TRBV5-4; cdr3_nt: TGTGCCAGCAGCTTGGGGCGGACTAGCGACGGTAATGAGCAGTTCTTC; cdr3_aa: CASSLGRTSDGNEQFF
j_call: TRBJ2-6; d_call: TRBD1; clone_size: -; v_call: TRBV6-1; cdr3_nt: TGTGCCAGCAGTGAAGCGCCCGGGACAGCGACTTCTGGGGCCAACGTCCTGACTTTC; cdr3_aa: CASSEAPGTATSGANVLTF
j_call: TRBJ1-5; d_call: -; clone_size: -; v_call: TRBV2; cdr3_nt: TGTGCCAGCAGTTCTCAGGCTTATCAGCGTCAGCCCCAGCATTTT; cdr3_aa: CASSSQAYQRQPQHF
j_call: TRBJ1-2; d_call: -; clone_size: -; v_call: TRBV9; cdr3_nt: TGTGCCAGCAGCGATAGCAGGGGAAACTATGGCTACACCTTC; cdr3_aa: CASSDSRGNYGYTF
j_call: TRBJ2-7; d_call: TRBD1; clone_size: -; v_call: TRBV5-5; cdr3_nt: TGTGCCAGCAGCCCAGCGGTCAACAGGGGGCTAAGGTCCGAGCAGTACTTC; cdr3_aa: CASSPAVNRGLRSEQYF
j_call: TRBJ1-1; d_call: -; clone_size: few; v_call: TRBV4-2; cdr3_nt: TGTGCCAGCAGCCGACAGGATTACACTGAAGCTTTCTTT; cdr3_aa: CASSRQDYTEAFF
j_call: TRBJ2-2; d_call: -; clone_size: -; v_call: TRBV2; cdr3_nt: TGTGCCAGCAGTGTGAGGGCGGGAAACACCGGGGAGCTGTTTTTT; cdr3_aa: CASSVRAGNTGELFF
j_call: TRBJ2-7; d_call: TRBD2; clone_size: -; v_call: TRBV28; cdr3_nt: TGTGCCAGCAGTGGACTAGCGGGAGGGCCCACCAGCTCCTACGAGCAGTACTTC; cdr3_aa: CASSGLAGGPTSSYEQYF
j_call: TRBJ1-3; d_call: -; clone_size: few; v_call: TRBV6-5; cdr3_nt: TGTGCCAGCAGCACCACAGCTTCTGGAAACACCATATATTTT; cdr3_aa: CASSTTASGNTIYF
j_call: TRBJ2-2; d_call: TRBD2; clone_size: -; v_call: TRBV6-6; cdr3_nt: TGTGCCAGCAGAGGTCGGCTAGCGGACACCGGGGAGCTGTTTTTT; cdr3_aa: CASRGRLADTGELFF
j_call: TRBJ1-5; d_call: -; clone_size: -; v_call: TRBV10-3; cdr3_nt: TGTGCCACCGATCGGGACGGCAATCAGCCCCAGCATTTT; cdr3_aa: CATDRDGNQPQHF
j_call: TRBJ2-3; d_call: TRBD1; clone_size: -; v_call: TRBV29-1; cdr3_nt: TGCAGCGTCGCGCGTGAAACAGGGGGACGTAGCACAGATACGCAGTATTTT; cdr3_aa: CSVARETGGRSTDTQYF
j_call: TRBJ2-2; d_call: TRBD2; clone_size: -; v_call: TRBV9; cdr3_nt: TGTGCCAGCAGCGTAGTCTGGGAGGGCCCCGGGGAGCTGTTTTTT; cdr3_aa: CASSVVWEGPGELFF
j_call: TRBJ2-3; d_call: -; clone_size: -; v_call: TRBV5-1; cdr3_nt: TGCGCCAGCAGCTTGGCAACGGGAGTTAATACAGATACGCAGTATTTT; cdr3_aa: CASSLATGVNTDTQYF
j_call: TRBJ2-3; d_call: TRBD2; clone_size: -; v_call: TRBV4-1; cdr3_nt: TGCGCCAGCAGCCAAGGTTGGACTAGAAGGATCCCGGATACGCAGTATTTT; cdr3_aa: CASSQGWTRRIPDTQYF
j_call: TRBJ1-1; d_call: -; clone_size: once; v_call: TRBV21-1; cdr3_nt: TGTGCCAGCAGCAAAAGGGACAGGGAAGCTTTCTTT; cdr3_aa: CASSKRDREAFF
j_call: TRBJ2-1; d_call: TRBD2; clone_size: -; v_call: TRBV7-9; cdr3_nt: TGTGCCGTTGGCCCTAGCGGGAGGTATGAGCAGTTCTTC; cdr3_aa: CAVGPSGRYEQFF
j_call: TRBJ1-1; d_call: TRBD1; clone_size: few; v_call: TRBV29-1; cdr3_nt: TGCAGCACAGGGGAGGGGGACACTGAAGCTTTCTTT; cdr3_aa: CSTGEGDTEAFF
j_call: TRBJ2-5; d_call: -; clone_size: -; v_call: TRBV5-1; cdr3_nt: TGCGCCAGCAGCTTGGGGGGCGGGTTACAAGAGACCCAGTACTTC; cdr3_aa: CASSLGGGLQETQYF
j_call: TRBJ1-1; d_call: -; clone_size: once; v_call: TRBV6-1; cdr3_nt: TGTGCCAGCAGCCTGCAAGAGAACACTGAAGCTTTCTTT; cdr3_aa: CASSLQENTEAFF
j_call: TRBJ1-2; d_call: -; clone_size: -; v_call: TRBV11-2; cdr3_nt: TGTGCCAGCAGCTTAGAGCGGGCCTATGGCTACACCTTC; cdr3_aa: CASSLERAYGYTF
j_call: TRBJ2-7; d_call: TRBD2; clone_size: few; v_call: TRBV9; cdr3_nt: TGTGCCAGCAGACTCCTAGCGGGAAATTACGAGCAGTACTTC; cdr3_aa: CASRLLAGNYEQYF
j_call: TRBJ2-2; d_call: TRBD2; clone_size: -; v_call: TRBV5-1; cdr3_nt: TGCGCCAGCAGCCTCTTAGCGGGAGGGGCCACCGGGGAGCTGTTTTTT; cdr3_aa: CASSLLAGGATGELFF
j_call: TRBJ1-5; d_call: -; clone_size: -; v_call: TRBV2; cdr3_nt: TGTGCCAGCAGTGAAGGGACACCGAATCAGCCCCAGCATTTT; cdr3_aa: CASSEGTPNQPQHF